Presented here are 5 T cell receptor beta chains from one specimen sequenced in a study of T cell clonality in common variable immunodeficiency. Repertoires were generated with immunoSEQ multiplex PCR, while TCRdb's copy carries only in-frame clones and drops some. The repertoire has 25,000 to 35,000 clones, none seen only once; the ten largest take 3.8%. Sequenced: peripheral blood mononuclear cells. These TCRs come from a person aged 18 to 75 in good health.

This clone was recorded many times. CDR3 loop: CASSGYSESSYNEQFF. CDR3 DNA (partial): TGTGCCAGCAGCGGCTATAGCGAGAGCTCCTACAATGAG. The rearrangement links TRBV2 to TRBJ2-1; D may be TRBD2 (5 bases). Read data end 3 residues before the CDR3 end; the end is taken from the germline J gene. Trimming pared 6 bases from V and 0 bases from J, leaving 15 bases between. Germline assignment: CDR1 SNHLY and CDR2 FYNNEI. The CDR3 has 16 amino acids.

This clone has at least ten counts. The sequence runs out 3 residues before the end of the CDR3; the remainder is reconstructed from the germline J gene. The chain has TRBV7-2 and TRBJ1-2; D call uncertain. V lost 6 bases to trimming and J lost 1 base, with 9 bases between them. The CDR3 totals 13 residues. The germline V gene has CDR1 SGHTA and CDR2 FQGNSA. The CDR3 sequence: CASSTPYNYGYTF. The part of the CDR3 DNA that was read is TGTGCCAGCAGTACCCCCTATAACTATGGC.

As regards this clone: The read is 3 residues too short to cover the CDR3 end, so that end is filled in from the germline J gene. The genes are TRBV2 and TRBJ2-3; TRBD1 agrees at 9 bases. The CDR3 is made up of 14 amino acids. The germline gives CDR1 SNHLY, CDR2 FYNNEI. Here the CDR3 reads CASSAGTGHETQYF. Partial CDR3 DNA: TGTGCCAGCAGCGCAGGGACAGGGCACGAGACG.

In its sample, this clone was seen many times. CDR3 bases read: TGTGCCAGCAGACCAGGGACTAGCTCCTACAATGAG. This codes for CASRPGTSSYNE. The CDR3, in full, reads CASRPGTSSYNEQFF. V and J are TRBV5-4 and TRBJ2-1; 8 bases line up with TRBD2. From the germline J gene comes the end of the CDR3, since the read stops 3 residues before it. CDR1 is SGHNT and CDR2 is YYREEE in the germline V gene (reference sequence). The junction had 4 bases not matched to a gene; V was cut back by 5 bases and J by 0 bases. This CDR3 contains 15 residues.

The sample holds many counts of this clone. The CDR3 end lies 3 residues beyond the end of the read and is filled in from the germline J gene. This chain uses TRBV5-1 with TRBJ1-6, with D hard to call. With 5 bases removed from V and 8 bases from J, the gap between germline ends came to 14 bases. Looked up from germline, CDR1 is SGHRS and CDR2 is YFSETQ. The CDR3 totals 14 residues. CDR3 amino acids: CASSRETSDSPLHF. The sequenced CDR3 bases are TGCGCCAGCAGTCGAGAGACATCGGATTCACCC.